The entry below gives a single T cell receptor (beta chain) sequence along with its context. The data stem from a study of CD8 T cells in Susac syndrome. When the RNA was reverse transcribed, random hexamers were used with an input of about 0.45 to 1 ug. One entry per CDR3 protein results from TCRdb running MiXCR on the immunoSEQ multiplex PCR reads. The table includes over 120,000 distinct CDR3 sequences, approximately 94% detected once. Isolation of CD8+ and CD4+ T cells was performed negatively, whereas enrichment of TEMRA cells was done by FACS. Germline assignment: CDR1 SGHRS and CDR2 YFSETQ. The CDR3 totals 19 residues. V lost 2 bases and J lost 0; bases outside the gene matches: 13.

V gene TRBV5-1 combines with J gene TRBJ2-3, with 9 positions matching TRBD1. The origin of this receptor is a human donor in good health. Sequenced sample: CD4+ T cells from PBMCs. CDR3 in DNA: TGCGCCAGCAGCTTCCACCGGGACAGGGTATTCTCTAGCACAGATACGCAGTATTTT. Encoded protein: CASSFHRDRVFSSTDTQYF.